A single sample gave rise to the 30 T cell receptor beta chains below, sequenced in a study of blood T cell repertoires in COVID-19. Assay used: immunoSEQ multiplex PCR; TCRdb lists only in-frame clones, some missing. Of about 300,000 clones in the sample, 70% to 85% were seen once. Input material: peripheral blood. The receptors were sampled from a human donor with COVID-19, enrolled during active disease. The donor label of this sample is uncertain.

The chain has TRBV7-8 and TRBJ2-7, with 8 bases matching TRBD2. The CDR3 consists of 16 residues. The germline CDR1 and CDR2 sequences are SGHVS and FQNEAQ. The V gene end was trimmed by 1 base and the J gene end by 5 bases; junction bases not matched to a gene: 10. The CDR3 protein is CASSLVSTGGPHEQYF. DNA of the CDR3: TGTGCCAGCAGCTTAGTCTCGACGGGAGGGCCCCACGAGCAGTACTTC.

V gene TRBV10-2 combines with J gene TRBJ2-1; D is ambiguous. The V gene's germline CDR1 is WSHSY and CDR2 SAAADI. This CDR3 is built from 15 residues. Trimming cost V 4 bases and J 6 bases, with 16 bases left between them. CDR3 coding DNA: TGCGCCAGCAGTGGCCAGACTGGGTTTACCAATGAGCAGTTCTTC. It translates to CASSGQTGFTNEQFF.

The chain's CDR3 is CASALRPPGLAGGGVQETQYF. The CDR3 DNA reads TGTGCTAGTGCCCTCAGACCGCCGGGACTAGCGGGAGGGGGGGTCCAAGAGACCCAGTACTTC. The V call is TRBV12-5, the J call TRBJ2-5; 16 nucleotides match TRBD2. Looked up from germline, CDR1 is LGHNT and CDR2 is FRNRAP. The length of the CDR3 is 21 residues. V shed 7 bases, J shed 1 base, and the junction held 18 bases outside the gene matches.

The V gene is TRBV5-6, the J gene TRBJ2-6; no definite D call. The ends were cut back, 3 bases at V and 0 bases at J, with 10 bases in the middle. Germline V gives CDR1 SGHDT, CDR2 YYEEEE. The CDR3 has 16 residues. The CDR3 reads CASSSIHSSGANVLTF. For the CDR3, the DNA is TGTGCCAGCAGCTCAATACACAGCTCTGGGGCCAACGTCCTGACTTTC.

This clone was seen a handful of times. J is TRBJ1-2 and V is TRBV28, with a possible D match to TRBD1 (5 bases). This CDR3 spans 12 amino acids. The germline V gene encodes CDR1 MDHEN and CDR2 SYDVKM. The V gene lost 8 bases and the J gene lost 8 bases, with 15 bases spanning the gap. The DNA for the CDR3 is TGTGCCAGCTGGGGACTTGGTCGGGGCTACACCTTC. Residues: CASWGLGRGYTF.

The rearrangement joins TRBV10-3 to TRBJ2-7, with D possibly being TRBD2 (5 bases). The CDR3 is 14 amino acids. Trimming left V 6 bases short and J 6 bases short, with 18 bases between. The germline V gene has CDR1 ENHRY and CDR2 SYGVKD. For the CDR3, the DNA is TGTGCCATCAGGAGCTCGGGCGGAGGTGGCGAGCAGTACTTC. Translated, it gives CAIRSSGGGGEQYF.

The chain combines TRBV28 with TRBJ1-2; possible D gene TRBD1, 6 bases. Trimming took off 7 bases at V and 6 bases at J, with 18 bases between the two ends. CDR3 length: 14 amino acids. Germline V lookup: CDR1 MDHEN, CDR2 SYDVKM. The CDR3 nucleotides read TGTGCCAGCAAAGGTAACAGGGTATTGGATGGCTACACCTTC. Amino acid sequence: CASKGNRVLDGYTF.

The rearrangement joins TRBV5-1 to TRBJ2-7; 13 positions match TRBD2. Trimming at V came to 4 bases and at J to 0 bases, leaving 7 bases not matched to a gene. The CDR3 totals 17 residues. CDR1 is SGHRS, CDR2 YFSETQ, per germline. The CDR3 reads CASSTGTSGTLSYEQYF. The CDR3 DNA reads TGCGCCAGCAGCACCGGGACTAGCGGGACCCTCTCCTACGAGCAGTACTTC.

The J gene is TRBJ1-3, the V gene TRBV29-1; D is uncertain. The CDR3 loop spans 13 amino acids. Trimming removed 6 bases from V and 2 bases from J, with 11 bases in between. Germline loops: CDR1 SQVTM, CDR2 ANQGSEA. CDR3: CSVRISAGNTIYF. The DNA of the CDR3 is TGCAGCGTCAGGATTTCAGCTGGAAACACCATATATTTT.

The CDR3 protein is CASSFSGVRSETQYF. CDR3 DNA sequence: TGCGCCAGCAGCTTTTCGGGGGTGAGGTCAGAGACCCAGTACTTC. The chain combines TRBV5-1 with TRBJ2-5, with D tentatively TRBD2 (6 bases). V lost 2 bases, J lost 4 bases, and 15 bases lay in between. The CDR3 sequence is 15 residues long. From germline, CDR1 is SGHRS and CDR2 YFSETQ.

The chain employs TRBV6-2 or TRBV6-3 and TRBJ1-5; 8 nucleotides align to TRBD1. Germline CDR1 reads MNHEY; CDR2 reads SVGEGT. This CDR3 spans 14 amino acids. The V and J ends lost 2 bases and 9 bases, in that order; junction bases with no gene match: 6. CDR3 sequence (DNA): TGTGCCAGCAGTTACCTGGACAGGGAAAGGCCCCAGCATTTT. It yields the protein CASSYLDRERPQHF.

The genes are TRBV13 and TRBJ1-1, with 7 bases identical to TRBD1. Germline assignment: CDR1 PRHDT and CDR2 FYEKMQ (reference sequence). V gave up 5 bases and J gave up 0 bases; unmatched junction bases: 6. The CDR3 consists of 15 residues. The CDR3 protein is CASSPRQGMNTEAFF. The CDR3 bases are TGTGCCAGCAGCCCCCGACAGGGAATGAACACTGAAGCTTTCTTT.

The DNA for the CDR3 is TGTGCCTGGAGTGTAGAGACAGGAGGTTTCACCGGGGAGCTGTTTTTT. This gives the protein CAWSVETGGFTGELFF. This rearrangement joins TRBV30 to TRBJ2-2; a weak D match, TRBD1 (6 bases). Trimming took 0 bases from V and 4 from J, leaving 15 bases between them. This CDR3 is 16 amino acids long. Germline lookup yields CDR1 GTSNPN and CDR2 SVGIG (reference sequence).

This clone was observed a few times. The V gene is TRBV7-2, the J gene TRBJ1-2; possibly TRBD1 for D (6 bases). V lost 3 bases to trimming and J lost 6 bases, with 17 bases between them. This CDR3 comprises 15 residues. Per germline, CDR1 SGHTA and CDR2 FQGNSA. The CDR3 DNA reads as TGTGCCAGCAGCTTCTCAGGGGTTAACTATGATGGCTACACCTTC. This translates into CASSFSGVNYDGYTF.

J is TRBJ1-5 and V is TRBV19; D remains ambiguous. Germline V gene data show CDR1 as LNHDA and CDR2 as SQIVND (reference sequence). CDR3 length equals 14 residues. Trimming took 2 bases from V and 2 from J, leaving 7 bases between them. This CDR3 is CASSILGGNQPQHF. Written as DNA, the CDR3 is TGTGCCAGTAGTATACTGGGAGGCAATCAGCCCCAGCATTTT.

To note about this clone: The same CDR3 is also encoded by other DNA sequences in this sample. The chain uses TRBV5-1 and TRBJ1-1; D call uncertain. This CDR3 has 14 amino acids. Germline CDR1 reads SGHRS; CDR2 reads YFSETQ. Trimming cost V 0 bases and J 1 base, with 7 bases left between them. CDR3 sequence reads: CASSLATGNTEAFF. The CDR3, as DNA: TGCGCCAGCAGCTTGGCCACGGGGAACACTGAAGCTTTCTTT.

V usage is TRBV7-8 and J usage is TRBJ2-2, with a weak D call TRBD1 (6 bases). CDR1 SGHVS and CDR2 FQNEAQ come from the germline V gene. CDR3 size: 16 residues. Trimming took off 1 base at V and 0 bases at J, with 9 bases between the two ends. CDR3: CASSLGNRANTGELFF. The CDR3 nucleotides read TGTGCCAGCAGCTTAGGGAACAGGGCGAACACCGGGGAGCTGTTTTTT.

The rearrangement uses TRBV11-1 and TRBJ1-5, with TRBD1 as a possible D gene (6 bases). CDR1 SGHAT and CDR2 FQDESV come from the germline V gene (reference sequence). The V and J ends lost 4 bases and 1 base respectively, with 14 bases between them. This CDR3 spans 16 amino acids. The DNA of the CDR3 is TGTGCCAGCAGCTCTGGGGGGGCTTGGAGCAATCAGCCCCAGCATTTT. This translates into CASSSGGAWSNQPQHF.

The V and J genes are TRBV7-3 and TRBJ1-1; TRBD1 matches 7 bases. J gave up 6 bases and V 4 bases, and 8 bases lay outside the gene matches. CDR3 length: 14 amino acids. Germline lookup yields CDR1 SGHTA and CDR2 FQGTGA. CDR3 in DNA: TGTGCCAGCAGCTCACACCCAACAGGGGCTGAAGCTTTCTTT. This translates into CASSSHPTGAEAFF.

This chain joins TRBV29-1 and TRBJ1-1; D ambiguous. Germline V gene data show CDR1 as SQVTM and CDR2 as ANQGSEA. The CDR3 spans 13 residues. V lost 4 bases, J lost 1 base, and 10 bases lay in between. The CDR3 here is CSVARTGNTEAFF. The DNA for the CDR3 is TGCAGCGTTGCGAGGACTGGGAACACTGAAGCTTTCTTT.

The V gene is TRBV25-1, the J gene TRBJ2-2; 12 bases are a match to TRBD1. Germline V CDR1 and CDR2: MGHDK, SYGVNS. Trimming took 2 bases from V and 7 from J; bases not matched to a gene: 5. The CDR3 sequence is 16 residues long. This chain's CDR3 is CASSEGGQGAGGELFF. CDR3 DNA: TGTGCCAGCAGTGAAGGGGGACAGGGGGCGGGCGGGGAGCTGTTTTTT.

The gene calls are TRBV6-5 and TRBJ2-1; D is possibly TRBD2 (5 bases). CDR1 is MNHEY, CDR2 SVGAGI, per germline. The CDR3 runs to 15 residues. V dropped 1 base and J dropped 5 bases, with 12 bases sitting between them. In nucleotides, the CDR3 is TGTGCCAGCAGTTACTGGGGAGCCTTGGACAATGAGCAGTTCTTC. It encodes CASSYWGALDNEQFF.

The chain uses TRBV5-4 and TRBJ2-7; TRBD1 matches at 9 bases. CDR1 is SGHNT and CDR2 is YYREEE in the germline V gene (reference sequence). With V trimmed by 1 base and J by 7 bases, 3 bases remained unmatched. The CDR3 consists of 13 residues. This CDR3 reads CASSLTGGVEQYF. The DNA for the CDR3 is TGTGCCAGCAGCTTGACAGGGGGCGTAGAGCAGTACTTC.

This sequence joins TRBV5-1 and TRBJ2-5; 8 bases map to TRBD1. Germline loops: CDR1 SGHRS, CDR2 YFSETQ. The CDR3 loop spans 13 amino acids. V dropped 6 bases and J dropped 1; count of bases not matched to a gene: 2. Here the CDR3 reads CASNGQGQETQYF. The CDR3 coding sequence is TGCGCCAGCAACGGACAGGGCCAAGAGACCCAGTACTTC.

The chain combines TRBV7-2 with TRBJ2-3; tentatively, D is TRBD2 (5 bases). Trimming took off 10 bases at V and 3 bases at J, with 20 bases between the two ends. This CDR3 contains 15 residues. The germline CDR1 and CDR2 sequences are SGHTA and FQGNSA. The CDR3 bases are TGTGCCACCCCTCTGGCGGGCCTAGTAACAGATACGCAGTATTTT. Translation: CATPLAGLVTDTQYF.

This chain connects TRBV6-5 to TRBJ2-7, with no clear D. Germline CDR1 and CDR2: MNHEY and SVGAGI. V was trimmed by 0 bases and J by 1 base, leaving 10 bases between them. The CDR3 totals 15 residues. CDR3 amino acids: CASSYSSAVSYEQYF. In DNA form, the CDR3 reads TGTGCCAGCAGTTACTCCTCTGCGGTTTCCTACGAGCAGTACTTC.

This chain links TRBV5-6 with TRBJ2-2, with 13 bases that match TRBD2. Germline loops: CDR1 SGHDT, CDR2 YYEEEE. V shed 4 bases and J 6 bases; nucleotides not matched to a gene: 6. This CDR3 contains 16 residues. Here the CDR3 reads CASSPGLAGASGELFF. In DNA form, the CDR3 reads TGTGCCAGCAGCCCCGGACTAGCGGGAGCTTCCGGGGAGCTGTTTTTT.

The V call is TRBV12-3 or TRBV12-4, the J call TRBJ2-2; no reliable D call. The CDR3 totals 13 residues. V lost 3 bases to trimming and J lost 2 bases, with 4 bases between them. The CDR3 nucleotides read TGTGCCAGCAGTTTGGCTAACACCGGGGAGCTGTTTTTT. Protein: CASSLANTGELFF.

The chain recombines TRBV15 with TRBJ2-7, with D unclear. In germline, CDR1 is LNHNV, CDR2 YYDKDF (reference sequence). The CDR3 length is 14 residues. Trimming removed 6 bases at V and 1 base at J, with 13 bases between. The CDR3 sequence is CATRLTGSSYEQYF. CDR3 bases: TGTGCCACCAGGTTGACCGGGTCTTCCTACGAGCAGTACTTC.

This clone was observed once. The chain is built from TRBV19 and TRBJ1-1; 12 nucleotides align to TRBD1. Germline lookup yields CDR1 LNHDA and CDR2 SQIVND (reference sequence). CDR3 size: 14 residues. V dropped 10 bases and J dropped 4; count of bases not matched to a gene: 7. Here the CDR3 reads CAIGTGGVGTEAFF. The CDR3 DNA sequence: TGTGCCATCGGGACAGGGGGCGTCGGCACTGAAGCTTTCTTT.